Each of the 17 T cell receptor beta chains below was sequenced from the same sample in a study of Ad26.COV2.S vaccination and SARS-CoV-2 variants. The protocol was immunoSEQ multiplex PCR, while the TCRdb copy is restricted to in-frame clones and leaves out a portion. The table includes hundreds of thousands of clones, about 86% detected once. Treatment defined: some 19 received Ad26.COV2.S at low or high dose, single or two shots; 5 received placebo; per-sample allocation not given. Repertoires come from day 63 after the first vaccine or placebo injection. The specimen comprised peripheral blood, sampled in a trial of Ad26.COV2.S vaccine versus placebo. Source of these receptors: a person between 18 and 60 years old who received the Ad26.COV2.S COVID-19 vaccine or a placebo.

The chain has TRBV15 and TRBJ2-3, with D possibly being TRBD2 (6 bases). Trimming left V 1 base short and J 3 bases short, with 11 bases between. Per germline, CDR1 LNHNV and CDR2 YYDKDF (reference sequence). This CDR3 region has 15 residues. CDR3 in amino acids: CATSRGAGTTDTQYF. DNA for the CDR3: TGTGCCACCAGCAGAGGGGCGGGGACTACAGATACGCAGTATTTT. Supplemented by reference TRBV15 and TRBJ2-3, the full variable domain reads DAMVIQNPRYQVTQFGKPVTLSCSQTLNHNVMYWYQQKSSQAPKLLFHYYDKDFNNEADTPDNFQSRRPNTSFCFLDIRSPGLGDTAMYLCATSRGAGTTDTQYFGPGTRLTVL.

The chain recombines TRBV4-3 with TRBJ2-6; D gene uncertain. Germline CDR1 and CDR2: LGHNA and YSLEER. CDR3 length equals 16 residues. The V gene lost 0 bases and the J gene lost 3 bases, with 9 bases spanning the gap. CDR3 amino acids: CASSQDVLDGANVLTF. The CDR3 DNA reads as TGCGCCAGCAGCCAAGATGTCCTGGATGGGGCCAACGTCCTGACTTTC.

The rearrangement joins TRBV15 to TRBJ2-7; a weak D match, TRBD2 (5 bases). V shed 4 bases and J shed 7 bases, with 11 bases lying between them. Germline V CDR1 and CDR2: LNHNV, YYDKDF (reference sequence). This CDR3 region has 12 residues. The CDR3 is CATSNREGEQYF. CDR3 DNA: TGTGCCACCAGCAATAGAGAGGGAGAGCAGTACTTC.

There are a few counts of this clone. The chain employs TRBV7-9 and TRBJ2-7; TRBD1 might be the D (6 bases). The CDR3 has 13 amino acids. In germline, CDR1 is SEHNR, CDR2 FQNEAQ (reference sequence). Trimming cost V 10 bases and J 3 bases, with 16 bases left between them. Here the CDR3 reads CATSEGVGYEQYF. CDR3 nucleotides: TGTGCCACCTCAGAGGGGGTCGGCTACGAGCAGTACTTC.

This clone has just one count. V gene TRBV7-9 combines with J gene TRBJ2-3; TRBD2 might be the D (5 bases). The germline gives CDR1 SEHNR, CDR2 FQNEAQ (reference sequence). Between the trimmed V and J ends, which lost 3 bases and 12 bases, there was a span of 7 bases. The CDR3 runs 10 residues. CDR3 in DNA: TGTGCCAGCAGCTTGGGAGTTCAGTATTTT. Its translation: CASSLGVQYF.

The V gene is TRBV5-1, the J gene TRBJ2-3, with 10 bases lining up with TRBD2. This CDR3 spans 16 amino acids. CDR1 and CDR2 (germline): SGHRS, YFSETQ. Unmatched junction bases numbered 5, after V lost 4 bases and J lost 0 bases. The CDR3 loop is CASSATSGASTDTQYF. The CDR3, as DNA: TGCGCCAGCAGCGCCACTAGCGGGGCAAGCACAGATACGCAGTATTTT.

J is TRBJ2-7 and V is TRBV2, with D tentatively TRBD2 (5 bases). The CDR3 covers 15 residues. V shed 5 bases and J shed 3 bases, with 17 bases lying between them. Germline CDR1 SNHLY, CDR2 FYNNEI. CDR3 protein: CASSPRTGGGYEQYF. As DNA, the CDR3 is TGTGCCAGCAGTCCGCGAACGGGCGGAGGCTACGAGCAGTACTTC.

The genes are TRBV7-2 and TRBJ2-1; D possibly corresponds to TRBD2 (6 bases). This CDR3 region has 15 residues. Looked up from germline, CDR1 is SGHTA and CDR2 is FQGNSA. The V gene lost 4 bases and the J gene lost 4 bases, with 14 bases spanning the gap. The CDR3 reads CASSSTGTPYNEQFF. The CDR3 DNA reads as TGTGCCAGCAGCTCCACCGGGACTCCGTACAATGAGCAGTTCTTC. The full variable domain, rest sourced from reference TRBV7-2 and TRBJ2-1, is GAGVSQSPSNKVTEKGKDVELRCDPISGHTALYWYRQSLGQGLEFLIYFQGNSAPDKSGLPSDRFSAERTGGSVSTLTIQRTQQEDSAVYLCASSSTGTPYNEQFFGPGTRLTVL.

The chain recombines TRBV5-5 with TRBJ2-5; TRBD2 might be the D (6 bases). The CDR3 runs to 15 residues. V was trimmed by 5 bases and J by 5 bases, leaving 19 bases between them. Germline CDR1 and CDR2: SGHKS and YYEKEE (reference sequence). Written as DNA, the CDR3 is TGTGCCAGCAGATTTGGGGGGTTTGGTCGGGAGACCCAGTACTTC. Its translation: CASRFGGFGRETQYF. Based on the CDR3 plus reference TRBV5-5 and TRBJ2-5, the full variable domain is DAGVTQSPTHLIKTRGQQVTLRCSPISGHKSVSWYQQVLGQGPQFIFQYYEKEERGRGNFPDRFSARQFPNYSSELNVNALLLGDSALYLCASRFGGFGRETQYFGPGTRLLVL.

This chain links TRBV6-2 or TRBV6-3 with TRBJ2-1; TRBD1 is a possible D gene (5 bases). CDR3 length: 15 amino acids. CDR1 is MNHEY, CDR2 SVGEGT, per germline. V was trimmed by 3 bases and J by 10 bases, leaving 19 bases between them. The DNA of the CDR3 is TGTGCCAGCAGTTATGGGGCTAACCACCGGCGGGAGCAGTTCTTC. It specifies CASSYGANHRREQFF.

This chain connects TRBV7-2 to TRBJ2-1, with D maybe TRBD2 (5 bases). CDR1 is SGHTA and CDR2 is FQGNSA in the germline V gene. V shed 6 bases and J shed 5 bases, with 11 bases lying between them. This CDR3 spans 13 amino acids. CDR3: CASRGVGDNEQFF. CDR3 in DNA: TGTGCCAGCAGGGGAGTTGGCGACAATGAGCAGTTCTTC. Full variable domain (rest looked up from reference TRBV7-2 and TRBJ2-1): GAGVSQSPSNKVTEKGKDVELRCDPISGHTALYWYRQSLGQGLEFLIYFQGNSAPDKSGLPSDRFSAERTGGSVSTLTIQRTQQEDSAVYLCASRGVGDNEQFFGPGTRLTVL.

V and J are TRBV1 and TRBJ2-3; no check of the table's D call, TRBD2, against the DNA was made. TRBV1 is a known pseudogene. The length of the CDR3 is 19 residues. CDR3 sequence reads: CTSSLGAHSGSPSTDTQYF. CDR3 in DNA: TGCACCAGCAGCCTAGGCGCCCATAGCGGATCACCTAGCACAGATACGCAGTATTTT.

V gene TRBV30 combines with J gene TRBJ1-1; D is perhaps TRBD1 (5 bases). With 0 bases removed from V and 6 bases from J, the gap between germline ends came to 11 bases. The CDR3 is made up of 13 amino acids. Germline-derived CDR1 and CDR2 are GTSNPN and SVGIG (reference sequence). CDR3 nucleotides: TGTGCCTGGAGTGTCATGGAAGGGGCTGAAGCTTTCTTT. It encodes CAWSVMEGAEAFF.

The chain links TRBV11-2 to TRBJ1-5, with 8 bases aligning to TRBD1. The CDR3 runs 14 residues. J was trimmed by 6 bases and V by 4 bases; bases with no gene match: 5. CDR1 and CDR2 (germline): SGHAT, FQNNGV. The CDR3 here is CASSSDRVGQPQHF. DNA for the CDR3: TGTGCCAGCAGCTCGGACAGGGTTGGTCAGCCCCAGCATTTT.

The chain employs TRBV6-1 and TRBJ2-7, with TRBD1 matching over 8 bases. J gave up 6 bases and V 0 bases, and 10 bases lay outside the gene matches. Germline CDR1 MNHNS, CDR2 SASEGT. The length of the CDR3 is 16 residues. The CDR3 DNA sequence: TGTGCCAGCAGTGAAGCGTTCGGACAGGGAAGGGTCGAGCAGTACTTC. Its protein is CASSEAFGQGRVEQYF.

This sequence joins TRBV19 and TRBJ2-7; weak D call: TRBD1 (5 bases). CDR1 and CDR2 (germline): LNHDA, SQIVND (reference sequence). Trimming removed 3 bases at V and 5 bases at J, with 14 bases between. This CDR3 is built from 14 residues. The CDR3 is CASSIRTLGDEQYF. CDR3 in DNA: TGTGCCAGTAGTATCCGGACACTCGGTGACGAGCAGTACTTC.

V usage is TRBV19 and J usage is TRBJ1-3; 7 bases fit TRBD1. Germline V gene sequence: CDR1 LNHDA, CDR2 SQIVND (reference sequence). CDR3 length equals 19 residues. V lost 1 base and J lost 0; bases outside the gene matches: 12. The DNA of the CDR3 is TGTGCCAGTAGTATAGTCACGACCGGGACAGCCAGCTCTGGAAACACCATATATTTT. This sequence encodes CASSIVTTGTASSGNTIYF.